The 23 T cell receptor beta chains listed next were all sequenced from one sample in a study of cytomegalovirus exposure and HLA in healthy donors. PCR used 60 Vbeta primers and 13 Jbeta primers. Profiled with immunoSEQ multiplex PCR; TCRdb holds only in-frame clones, not every one. The sample lists around 190,000 clones; 70% to 85% were seen once. The specimen was PBMCs. The receptor source for this set is a man between 40 and 49 years old in good health and CMV-seropositive.

The J gene is TRBJ1-1, the V gene TRBV19; a weak D match, TRBD1 (5 bases). The CDR3 is 14 amino acids. Trimming stripped 7 bases from V and 5 bases from J, with 17 bases between. Germline lookup yields CDR1 LNHDA and CDR2 SQIVND (reference sequence). CDR3 sequence reads: CASITGIFGTEAFF. The DNA of the CDR3 is TGTGCCAGTATAACAGGTATTTTTGGGACTGAAGCTTTCTTT.

J is TRBJ1-3 and V is TRBV4-2; D is possibly TRBD1 (6 bases). Germline CDR1 LGHNA, CDR2 YNFKEQ. Trimming left V 1 base short and J 2 bases short, with 12 bases between. The CDR3 contains 16 residues. CDR3 residues: CASSQVTAGAGNTIYF. CDR3 sequence (DNA): TGTGCCAGCAGCCAAGTGACTGCAGGGGCTGGAAACACCATATATTTT.

Regarding this clone: The junction shows a germline mismatch at one end, possibly a read error. This chain links TRBV18 with TRBJ1-2; D unresolved. Germline V CDR1 and CDR2: KGHSH, LQKENI. The CDR3 totals 16 residues. The CDR3 coding sequence is TGTGCCAGCTCACCACCTGAGGCCCGGGAGAACTCTGGCTACACCTTC. Translating it yields CASSPPEARENSGYTF.

The count of this clone is one. The chain employs TRBV18 and TRBJ1-1; no firm D call. The CDR3 contains 14 residues. The V and J ends lost 1 base and 2 bases respectively, with 8 bases between them. The germline V gene encodes CDR1 KGHSH and CDR2 LQKENI. The CDR3 loop reads CASSPLPGNTEAFF. CDR3 DNA sequence: TGTGCCAGCTCACCACTCCCCGGTAACACTGAAGCTTTCTTT.

The V gene is TRBV19, the J gene TRBJ2-1; TRBD1 might be the D (5 bases). Germline lookup yields CDR1 LNHDA and CDR2 SQIVND (reference sequence). The CDR3 spans 18 residues. V lost 6 bases and J lost 6, with 27 bases in between. CDR3 DNA sequence: TGTGCCAGTAGCCCATCTAGACCATTAGGGGCCCTGGGCAATGAGCAGTTCTTC. It yields the protein CASSPSRPLGALGNEQFF.

The rearrangement joins TRBV11-3 to TRBJ2-1; TRBD2 aligns across 10 bases. The CDR3 spans 16 residues. CDR1 is SGHNT and CDR2 is YENEEA in the germline V gene. The V and J ends lost 5 bases and 2 bases, in that order; junction bases with no gene match: 6. The CDR3 is CASSIRTSGAYNEQFF. The CDR3, as DNA: TGTGCCAGCAGCATTAGGACTAGCGGAGCCTACAATGAGCAGTTCTTC. Variable domain in full (rest from reference TRBV11-3 and TRBJ2-1): EAGVVQSPRYKIIEKKQPVAFWCNPISGHNTLYWYLQNLGQGPELLIRYENEEAVDDSQLPKDRFSAERLKGVDSTLKIQPAELGDSAVYLCASSIRTSGAYNEQFFGPGTRLTVL.

J is TRBJ2-5 and V is TRBV21-1; the table calls TRBD1, which could not be checked here. TRBV21-1 is tagged as a pseudogene. There are 16 residues in the CDR3. The CDR3 sequence: CASSKDEAREQETQYF. The CDR3 DNA reads as TGTGCCAGCAGCAAGGACGAAGCCAGGGAACAAGAGACCCAGTACTTC.

J is TRBJ2-5 and V is TRBV19, with D unclear. This CDR3 contains 13 residues. Trimming removed 3 bases at V and 0 bases at J, with 5 bases between. Germline V lookup: CDR1 LNHDA, CDR2 SQIVND (reference sequence). In DNA, the CDR3 is TGTGCCAGTAGTATTTACAACCAAGAGACCCAGTACTTC. It specifies CASSIYNQETQYF. The whole variable domain, remainder taken from reference TRBV19 and TRBJ2-5, is DGGITQSPKYLFRKEGQNVTLSCEQNLNHDAMYWYRQDPGQGLRLIYYSQIVNDFQKGDIAEGYSVSREKKESFPLTVTSAQKNPTAFYLCASSIYNQETQYFGPGTRLLVL.

The chain uses TRBV5-1 and TRBJ2-5, with D perhaps TRBD2 (6 bases). Trimming shortened V by 0 bases and J by 6 bases, and 30 bases separated the two germline ends. Germline V gene sequence: CDR1 SGHRS, CDR2 YFSETQ. The CDR3 covers 20 residues. The CDR3 loop is CASSLAVLGGLDPPSQTQYF. CDR3 nucleotide sequence: TGCGCCAGCAGCTTGGCGGTGCTGGGGGGTCTGGACCCCCCAAGTCAGACCCAGTACTTC.

This chain joins TRBV6-6 and TRBJ1-5; 8 positions agree with TRBD1. The length of the CDR3 is 14 residues. Germline V gene data show CDR1 as MNHNY and CDR2 as SVGAGI (reference sequence). The V and J ends lost 7 bases and 12 bases, in that order; junction bases with no gene match: 14. The CDR3, as DNA: TGTGCCAGCATAGGACTCCGGGACAGGAGTCACCAGCATTTT. Translation gives CASIGLRDRSHQHF.

This clone was recorded once. The chain recombines TRBV18 with TRBJ2-1; tentatively, D is TRBD1 (6 bases). V was pared by 5 bases and J by 7 bases, with 21 bases between. Germline CDR1 is KGHSH and CDR2 is LQKENI. This CDR3 comprises 16 residues. The CDR3 loop reads CASSSLRAERGNEQFF. CDR3 sequence (DNA): TGTGCCAGCTCAAGCCTCCGGGCCGAAAGGGGGAATGAGCAGTTCTTC.

The rearrangement joins TRBV6-5 to TRBJ1-5, with unresolved D. The CDR3 has 14 amino acids. The V end was cut by 5 bases, the J end by 0 bases, with 8 bases between. Germline V gene lookup returns CDR1 MNHEY and CDR2 SVGAGI. CDR3 amino acids: CASSVENSNQPQHF. The DNA of the CDR3 is TGTGCCAGCAGTGTGGAGAATAGCAATCAGCCCCAGCATTTT.

In this sample, this clone turned up once. The genes are TRBV4-1 and TRBJ2-5; 7 bases match TRBD1. V was clipped by 2 bases and J by 7 bases; unmatched bases: 13. Per germline, CDR1 MGHRA and CDR2 YSYEKL. This CDR3 has 16 amino acids. CDR3: CASSQPDRERGGTQYF. The CDR3 coding sequence is TGCGCCAGCAGCCAACCTGACAGGGAACGAGGTGGGACCCAGTACTTC.

The gene calls are TRBV2 and TRBJ2-1, with 8 bases lining up with TRBD2. In germline, CDR1 is SNHLY, CDR2 FYNNEI. This CDR3 is built from 14 residues. V gave up 10 bases and J gave up 0 bases; unmatched junction bases: 5. The CDR3 loop is CAIPSGSSYNEQFF. The CDR3 DNA reads TGTGCCATACCGAGCGGGAGCTCCTACAATGAGCAGTTCTTC.

This chain uses TRBV12-5 with TRBJ2-1; 11 nucleotides agree with TRBD2. CDR3 length: 16 amino acids. The germline V gene has CDR1 LGHNT and CDR2 FRNRAP. V lost 6 bases to trimming and J lost 4 bases; unmatched junction nucleotides: 8. The CDR3 loop reads CASGARGLAAYNEQFF. CDR3 sequence (DNA): TGTGCTAGTGGAGCTAGGGGACTAGCGGCTTACAATGAGCAGTTCTTC.

The chain links TRBV10-1 to TRBJ2-7; 13 bases are shared with TRBD2. CDR1 is WNHNN, CDR2 SYGVQD, per germline (reference sequence). The CDR3 sequence is 15 residues long. J was trimmed by 5 bases and V by 6 bases; bases with no gene match: 7. The CDR3 here is CASSGLAGAPHEQYF. CDR3 nucleotides: TGCGCCAGCAGCGGACTAGCGGGGGCCCCTCACGAGCAGTACTTC.

The gene calls are TRBV18 and TRBJ1-2; D is perhaps TRBD1 (6 bases). Germline lookup yields CDR1 KGHSH and CDR2 LQKENI. The germline V and J ends were trimmed by 0 bases and 3 bases, with 8 bases remaining between them. This CDR3 is 14 amino acids long. The CDR3, as DNA: TGTGCCAGCTCACCACCGGACAGTTACTATGGCTACACCTTC. It is translated as CASSPPDSYYGYTF.

The table lists this clone with a few counts. The J gene is TRBJ1-6, the V gene TRBV7-3, with D unclear. The CDR3 contains 19 residues. Germline V lookup: CDR1 SGHTA, CDR2 FQGTGA. The V end lost 0 bases, the J end lost 0 bases, and 15 bases lay between the germline ends. CDR3 loop: CASSLTTWIGSSYNSPLHF. CDR3 nucleotide sequence: TGTGCCAGCAGCTTAACAACATGGATAGGGAGCTCCTATAATTCACCCCTCCACTTT.

This clone has just a few counts. The gene calls are TRBV6-1 and TRBJ1-1; 7 positions agree with TRBD1. The CDR3 is made up of 13 amino acids. Germline values: CDR1 MNHNS, CDR2 SASEGT. Germline trimming cut 4 bases from V and 7 bases from J; bases unmatched to any gene: 6. The CDR3 loop reads CASSVGTAYEAFF. Here the CDR3 DNA reads TGTGCCAGCAGTGTAGGGACAGCATATGAAGCTTTCTTT.

The chain employs TRBV5-5 and TRBJ2-3, with TRBD1 identical over 9 bases. Germline assignment: CDR1 SGHKS and CDR2 YYEKEE (reference sequence). This CDR3 spans 18 amino acids. J was trimmed by 0 bases and V by 4 bases; bases with no gene match: 12. The CDR3 sequence: CASSPDRGRASSTDTQYF. The CDR3 DNA reads TGTGCCAGCAGCCCGGACAGGGGCCGGGCCTCTAGCACAGATACGCAGTATTTT.

This chain uses TRBV9 with TRBJ2-2; TRBD1 is a possible D gene (6 bases). The CDR3 loop spans 16 amino acids. Germline V gene data show CDR1 as SGDLS and CDR2 as YYNGEE. V was cut by 3 bases and J by 3 bases, with 15 bases left in between. CDR3 DNA sequence: TGTGCCAGCAGCGGGGTCGGGACACACTACACCGGGGAGCTGTTTTTT. It encodes CASSGVGTHYTGELFF.

The rearrangement joins TRBV27 to TRBJ1-2, with 7 nucleotides matching TRBD1. The V gene end was trimmed by 4 bases and the J gene end by 3 bases; junction bases not matched to a gene: 2. Germline V lookup: CDR1 MNHEY, CDR2 SMNVEV (reference sequence). The CDR3 length is 13 residues. The CDR3 DNA sequence: TGTGCCAGCAGTTCACAGGGGCACTATGGCTACACCTTC. This translates into CASSSQGHYGYTF.

Notes on this clone: The junction and the germline gene differ at one end; a read error may be behind it. The chain employs TRBV7-9 and TRBJ2-7; TRBD2 matches at 7 bases. The CDR3 consists of 15 residues. Germline V gene data show CDR1 as SEHNR and CDR2 as FQNEAQ (reference sequence). CDR3 bases: TGTGCCAGCAGCCGCCCGGCAGGGAGGGCCTACGGGCAGTACTTC. Translating it yields CASSRPAGRAYGQYF.